The rows below give T cell receptor beta chains drawn from one sample of a study of cytomegalovirus exposure and HLA in healthy donors. Only in-frame clones appear in the TCRdb table, and some are missing; sequencing was by immunoSEQ multiplex PCR. The data show about 160,000 clones, 82% seen once. The sequenced sample consisted of PBMCs. These receptor sequences come from a male donor in good health and CMV-seropositive. The CDR3 runs from the conserved cysteine through the conserved F or W. D genes are given only for firm matches. Only some rows state a clone size, as once, few, many or a class for expanded clones.

-	-	TRBJ1-1	TRBV7-2	CASSLLALMAAEAFF	TGTGCCAGCAGCTTATTAGCTCTGATGGCAGCTGAAGCTTTCTTT
-	-	TRBJ1-2	TRBV28	CASSSTQYGYTF	TGTGCCAGCAGTTCAACCCAGTATGGCTACACCTTC
-	-	TRBJ2-6	TRBV19	CASSMPLGAGANVLTF	TGTGCCAGTAGTATGCCTCTCGGTGCTGGGGCCAACGTCCTGACTTTC
-	-	TRBJ1-4	TRBV5-1	CASSFDVQDNEKLFF	TGCGCCAGCAGCTTCGACGTACAGGATAATGAAAAACTGTTTTTT
-	TRBD1	TRBJ2-3	TRBV4-3	CASSQGAGTGSTDTQYF	TGCGCCAGCAGCCAAGGAGCCGGGACAGGGAGCACAGATACGCAGTATTTT
-	TRBD1	TRBJ1-5	TRBV7-2	CASSFWTGGNQPQHF	TGTGCCAGCAGCTTCTGGACAGGGGGAAATCAGCCCCAGCATTTT
-	-	TRBJ1-1	TRBV7-8	CASSLNFRNTEAFF	TGTGCCAGCAGCTTAAATTTTAGGAACACTGAAGCTTTCTTT
-	-	TRBJ1-1	TRBV14	CATGRSNTEAFF	TGTGCCACGGGGAGGTCGAACACTGAAGCTTTCTTT
-	TRBD1	TRBJ2-3	TRBV7-6	CASSSMTGTGYTDTQYF	TGTGCCAGCAGCTCGATGACCGGGACAGGATACACAGATACGCAGTATTTT
-	TRBD1	TRBJ2-1	TRBV7-2	CASSRTGAHEQFF	TGTGCCAGCAGCCGAACAGGGGCCCATGAGCAGTTCTTC
-	-	TRBJ1-3	TRBV7-9	CASSLGGLSGNTIYF	TGTGCCAGCAGCTTAGGGGGGCTTTCTGGAAACACCATATATTTT
-	TRBD1	TRBJ2-6	TRBV10-3	CAINGGQDSGANVLTF	TGTGCCATCAACGGAGGACAGGACTCTGGGGCCAACGTCCTGACTTTC
-	-	TRBJ1-2	TRBV6-1	CASSETGGLGYTF	TGTGCCAGCAGTGAAACCGGGGGATTAGGCTACACCTTC
-	TRBD1	TRBJ2-3	TRBV5-6	CASSFPDRGRDTQYF	TGTGCCAGCAGCTTCCCGGACAGGGGCAGGGATACGCAGTATTTT
-	-	TRBJ2-3	TRBV28	CASSTSTDTQYF	TGTGCCAGCAGTACTAGCACAGATACGCAGTATTTT
few	TRBD1	TRBJ2-7	TRBV28	CASRDSGQGVNEQYF	TGTGCCAGCAGAGACTCCGGACAGGGAGTCAACGAGCAGTACTTC
-	-	TRBJ1-5	TRBV30	CAWSPTRGQASNQPQHF	TGTGCCTGGAGTCCTACGAGGGGACAAGCGTCCAATCAGCCCCAGCATTTT
-	TRBD1	TRBJ1-1	TRBV15	CATSRGPGQGYGDTEAFF	TGTGCCACCAGCAGGGGCCCCGGACAGGGGTATGGAGACACTGAAGCTTTCTTT
-	TRBD2	TRBJ2-3	TRBV7-2	CASSFRTSGSGADTQYF	TGTGCCAGCAGCTTCCGGACTAGCGGGAGTGGCGCAGATACGCAGTATTTT
many	-	TRBJ2-1	TRBV6-4	CASSDSSRDYNEQFF	TGTGCCAGCAGTGACTCGAGTCGGGACTACAATGAGCAGTTCTTC
few	-	TRBJ1-5	TRBV28	CASSPLGGAQPQHF	TGTGCCAGCAGTCCCTTAGGGGGAGCTCAGCCCCAGCATTTT
-	-	TRBJ1-2	TRBV7-9	CSSSFAGDGYTF	TGTTCCAGCAGCTTCGCGGGGGATGGCTACACCTTC
-	TRBD2	TRBJ2-7	TRBV5-6	CASSFPGLASEQYF	TGTGCCAGCAGCTTTCCGGGACTAGCAAGCGAGCAGTACTTC
-	-	TRBJ1-1	TRBV23-1	CARRGVTGGGSEAFF	TGCGCGAGGAGAGGAGTAACGGGGGGAGGATCTGAAGCTTTCTTT
few	-	TRBJ1-2	TRBV9	CASSVVPGEGYTF	TGTGCCAGCAGCGTAGTCCCAGGGGAGGGCTACACCTTC
once	TRBD1	TRBJ1-5	TRBV29-1	CSVKMTGEGTQPQHF	TGCAGCGTTAAAATGACAGGGGAAGGGACTCAGCCCCAGCATTTT
-	-	TRBJ2-1	TRBV19	CASSIAGANNNEQFF	TGTGCCAGTAGTATAGCTGGGGCCAACAACAATGAGCAGTTCTTC
-	-	TRBJ1-1	TRBV7-2	CASSLGGRVRAFF	TGTGCCAGCAGCTTAGGTGGCAGGGTCAGGGCTTTCTTT
few	TRBD1	TRBJ1-1	TRBV7-9	CASSLAPRDRENTEAFF	TGTGCCAGCAGCTTAGCGCCCCGGGACAGAGAGAACACTGAAGCTTTCTTT
-	-	TRBJ2-1	TRBV6-5	CASSYQGNDYNEQFF	TGTGCCAGCAGTTACCAGGGCAACGACTACAATGAGCAGTTCTTC
few	-	TRBJ1-1	TRBV6-1	CASSDFREATEAFF	TGTGCCAGCAGTGATTTCCGGGAGGCCACTGAAGCTTTCTTT
few	-	TRBJ1-2	TRBV25-1	CASSVKGGGGYTF	TGTGCCAGCAGTGTCAAGGGTGGCGGGGGCTACACCTTC
once	-	TRBJ1-5	TRBV30	CAWSPLSLSNQPQHF	TGTGCCTGGAGCCCATTGAGCCTCAGCAATCAGCCCCAGCATTTT
-	-	TRBJ2-1	TRBV5-4	CASSLGGSSYNEQFF	TGTGCCAGCAGCTTGGGCGGAAGCTCCTACAATGAGCAGTTCTTC
-	-	TRBJ1-5	TRBV7-2	CASSFKTEGQPQHF	TGTGCCAGCAGCTTCAAAACAGAGGGTCAGCCCCAGCATTTT
-	TRBD1	TRBJ2-2	TRBV7-2	CASSRTGSNTGELFF	TGTGCCAGCAGCCGGACAGGATCGAACACCGGGGAGCTGTTTTTT
-	-	TRBJ1-1	TRBV19	CASLTPGRMNTEAFF	TGTGCCAGTCTGACCCCGGGGAGGATGAACACTGAAGCTTTCTTT
-	TRBD1	TRBJ1-1	TRBV6-1	CASSAGGQSLQGEAFF	TGTGCCAGCAGTGCCGGGGGACAGTCTTTGCAAGGTGAAGCTTTCTTT
-	-	TRBJ1-4	TRBV29-1	CSVVSSGEKLFF	TGCAGCGTTGTGAGTAGTGGTGAAAAACTGTTTTTT
-	TRBD2	TRBJ2-1	TRBV19	CASSGGGSGGLNEQFF	TGTGCCAGTAGTGGGGGTGGGTCGGGGGGTCTAAATGAGCAGTTCTTC
-	-	TRBJ2-1	TRBV6-6	CASLLGGFTYNEQFF	TGTGCCAGCCTGCTCGGGGGTTTTACCTACAATGAGCAGTTCTTC
-	-	TRBJ2-1	TRBV6-5	CASSLYNEQFF	TGTGCCAGCAGCCTATACAATGAGCAGTTCTTC
once	-	TRBJ2-7	TRBV6-1	CASSGAGEQYF	TGTGCCAGCAGTGGTGCCGGGGAGCAGTACTTC
-	TRBD1	TRBJ2-1	TRBV7-2	CASSPYDRVSSYNEQFF	TGTGCCAGCAGCCCTTATGACAGGGTAAGCTCCTACAATGAGCAGTTCTTC
-	-	TRBJ1-4	TRBV7-9	CASSLVQGVKEKLFF	TGTGCCAGCAGCTTGGTCCAGGGCGTTAAGGAAAAACTGTTTTTT
-	-	TRBJ1-4	TRBV6-6	CASSLDSYNEKLFF	TGTGCCAGCAGTCTGGACAGCTATAATGAAAAACTGTTTTTT
-	TRBD1	TRBJ1-2	TRBV7-2	CASSPPDRVYGYTF	TGTGCCAGCAGCCCCCCGGACAGGGTCTATGGCTACACCTTC
-	TRBD1	TRBJ1-5	TRBV9	CASSSGGDNQPQHF	TGTGCCAGCAGCTCAGGGGGCGATAATCAGCCCCAGCATTTT
-	TRBD1	TRBJ1-1	TRBV6-6	CASSQRQGRMNTEAFF	TGTGCCAGCAGTCAAAGACAGGGAAGGATGAACACTGAAGCTTTCTTT